The source of this T cell receptor (beta chain) is a study of T cells in Graves' hyperthyroidism and ophthalmopathy. The CDR3 consists of 15 residues. The V end lost 3 bases, the J end lost 2 bases, and 14 bases lay between the germline ends. Germline CDR1 SGHAT, CDR2 FQNNGV. This clonotype showed up many times. RNA transcripts provided the source from which TCR beta CDR3 regions were amplified. During a first-round RT-PCR of the TCR CDR3, the HTBI primer set was used. Via MiXCR, TCRdb re-called the multiplex PCR reads, giving one row per CDR3 protein. Among a few hundred thousand distinct CDR3 sequences listed, approximately 15% were seen once. Lactation, pregnancy, other autoimmune disease or uncontrolled infection excluded patients. Clinical symptoms, serum thyroxine, TRAb, thyroid ultrasound and orbital computed tomography established diagnosis.

The receptor was isolated from a woman under 40 with Graves' hyperthyroidism. Sequences were obtained from blood. This chain connects TRBV11-2 to TRBJ2-7, with D tentatively TRBD1 (6 bases). The CDR3 DNA is TGTGCCAGCAGCTTCTTGGGACACGGACCCTACGAGCAGTACTTC. This codes for CASSFLGHGPYEQYF.